This entry lists 28 T cell receptor beta chains sequenced from one sample in a study of cytomegalovirus exposure and HLA in healthy donors (dated by TCRdb to the late 2010s). Libraries came from the immunoSEQ multiplex PCR assay. For the multiplex PCR, a mixture combining 60 forward primers for TCR Vbeta segments and 13 reverse primers for TCR Jbeta segments was used. The clones in this table, taken by TCRdb from immuneACCESS, are in-frame only. Not every clone is retained; where verified, under half of the shortfall comes from an unresolved V gene, and the cause of the rest is unknown. Counted in this sample were tens of thousands of clones; about 76% of them appeared once. The top ten constitute 4.5% to 5.5% of the sample. Material for sequencing was PBMCs. These TCRs come from a man over 45 in good health and CMV-seronegative.

The rearrangement uses TRBV30 and TRBJ1-4; D is perhaps TRBD1 (5 bases). Trimming cost V 0 bases and J 2 bases, with 19 bases left between them. The CDR3 is 18 amino acids. The germline V gene encodes CDR1 GTSNPN and CDR2 SVGIG (reference sequence). This CDR3 is CAWSVPYGGVTTNEKLFF. CDR3 nucleotide sequence: TGTGCCTGGAGTGTACCCTATGGGGGGGTTACGACTAATGAAAAACTGTTTTTT.

The chain couples TRBV4-2 to TRBJ2-4, with TRBD1 matching 9 bases. Germline assignment: CDR1 LGHNA and CDR2 YNFKEQ. This CDR3 contains 13 residues. J lost 8 bases, V lost 11 bases, and 10 bases had no gene match. The CDR3 sequence: CAVLDRGMDIQYF. The CDR3 coding sequence is TGTGCCGTCCTGGACAGGGGAATGGACATTCAGTACTTC.

V and J are TRBV21-1 and TRBJ2-3; the tabulated D call, TRBD2, remains unverified against the DNA. TRBV21-1 is shown as a pseudogene. This CDR3 has 12 amino acids. This chain's CDR3 is CASSNGTDTQYF. CDR3 sequence (DNA): TGTGCCAGCAGCAACGGCACAGATACGCAGTATTTT.

For this clone: Other nucleotide sequences from this sample produce the same CDR3. The V and J genes are TRBV27 and TRBJ1-5; a possible D gene is TRBD1 (5 bases). CDR1 MNHEY and CDR2 SMNVEV come from the germline V gene (reference sequence). CDR3 length equals 14 residues. V shed 5 bases and J shed 3 bases, with 11 bases lying between them. The CDR3 spells CASSHRDSNQPQHF. CDR3 bases: TGTGCCAGCAGTCATCGGGACTCCAATCAGCCCCAGCATTTT.

The chain couples TRBV29-1 to TRBJ1-2, with 7 bases aligning to TRBD1. This CDR3 comprises 15 residues. V lost 1 base and J lost 4; bases outside the gene matches: 9. Germline CDR1 is SQVTM and CDR2 is ANQGSEA. The CDR3 region is CSVEGRTGSAYGYTF. DNA for the CDR3: TGCAGCGTTGAAGGGAGGACAGGTTCCGCCTATGGCTACACCTTC.

The J gene is TRBJ2-1, the V gene TRBV28; 10 bases are a match to TRBD2. Germline V lookup: CDR1 MDHEN, CDR2 SYDVKM. The CDR3 is made up of 13 amino acids. The V and J ends lost 2 bases and 15 bases, in that order; junction bases with no gene match: 7. The CDR3 DNA reads TGTGCCAGCAGTTTACTAGCGGGGGCCAGGCCGTTCTTC. It yields the protein CASSLLAGARPFF.

The chain joins TRBV7-8 to TRBJ2-2; 8 positions agree with TRBD2. Trimming took 4 bases from V and 3 from J; bases not matched to a gene: 4. Germline V lookup: CDR1 SGHVS, CDR2 FQNEAQ. The CDR3 is made up of 15 amino acids. CDR3 sequence (DNA): TGTGCCAGCAGCTCCAGCGGGGGAGACACCGGGGAGCTGTTTTTT. Amino acids: CASSSSGGDTGELFF.

This chain joins TRBV5-1 and TRBJ2-1, with a possible D match to TRBD1 (6 bases). Trimming took off 2 bases at V and 5 bases at J, with 14 bases between the two ends. CDR1 is SGHRS, CDR2 YFSETQ, per germline. The CDR3 is 15 residues long. CDR3 nucleotides: TGCGCCAGCAGCTTAGAGGGCAGGGGAAACAATGAGCAGTTCTTC. Its translation is CASSLEGRGNNEQFF. Complete variable domain (other parts from reference TRBV5-1 and TRBJ2-1): KAGVTQTPRYLIKTRGQQVTLSCSPISGHRSVSWYQQTPGQGLQFLFEYFSETQRNKGNFPGRFSGRQFSNSRSEMNVSTLELGDSALYLCASSLEGRGNNEQFFGPGTRLTVL.

The V call is TRBV19, the J call TRBJ1-4; no reliable D call. V lost 9 bases to trimming and J lost 10 bases, with 18 bases between them. The germline gives CDR1 LNHDA, CDR2 SQIVND (reference sequence). There are 13 residues in the CDR3. The CDR3 DNA reads as TGTGCCAGCGGTGGACGGGGTCCCGGAAAACTGTTTTTT. This gives the protein CASGGRGPGKLFF.

This chain uses TRBV6-4 with TRBJ1-1; D is possibly TRBD1 (6 bases). The CDR3 consists of 14 residues. V was shortened by 4 bases and J by 3 bases, with 12 bases between the two germline ends. Germline CDR1 is MRHNA and CDR2 is SNTAGT. The DNA for the CDR3 is TGTGCCAGCAGTGCCAACGGGGGGCACACTGAAGCTTTCTTT. This translates into CASSANGGHTEAFF.

The chain has TRBV6-1 and TRBJ1-4, with TRBD1 matching over 9 bases. V lost 4 bases to trimming and J lost 5 bases; unmatched junction nucleotides: 8. The CDR3 runs 16 residues. CDR1 is MNHNS, CDR2 SASEGT, per germline. CDR3 nucleotides: TGTGCCAGCAGTGGAAGCGGGACAGGGAGAAATGAAAAACTGTTTTTT. It encodes CASSGSGTGRNEKLFF.

The J gene is TRBJ1-5, the V gene TRBV19; 7 nucleotides line up with TRBD1. Trimming took 8 bases from V and 3 from J; bases not matched to a gene: 10. The CDR3 consists of 15 residues. In germline, CDR1 is LNHDA, CDR2 SQIVND (reference sequence). The CDR3 is CASQGEWASNQPQHF. The CDR3 nucleotides read TGTGCCAGTCAGGGGGAGTGGGCCTCCAATCAGCCCCAGCATTTT.

The J gene is TRBJ1-6, the V gene TRBV5-4; 9 nucleotides align to TRBD1. This CDR3 region has 15 residues. Germline V lookup: CDR1 SGHNT, CDR2 YYREEE (reference sequence). V trimming: 3 bases; J trimming: 9 bases; junction bases outside the gene matches: 7. As DNA, the CDR3 is TGTGCCAGCAGCTCAGGGGACAGGGAGGTTTCACCCCTCCACTTT. Its translation: CASSSGDREVSPLHF.

This chain connects TRBV13 to TRBJ2-7; 9 bases map to TRBD1. Germline V gene data show CDR1 as PRHDT and CDR2 as FYEKMQ (reference sequence). This CDR3 is built from 15 residues. The junction had 5 bases not matched to a gene; V was cut back by 5 bases and J by 0 bases. In nucleotides, the CDR3 is TGTGCCAGCAGCACCCGACAGGGGGTCTCCTACGAGCAGTACTTC. Translating it yields CASSTRQGVSYEQYF.

The chain uses TRBV6-1 and TRBJ2-7; the match to TRBD2 covers 9 bases. With V trimmed by 4 bases and J by 0 bases, 7 bases remained unmatched. CDR1 is MNHNS and CDR2 is SASEGT in the germline V gene. The CDR3 consists of 16 residues. CDR3 sequence reads: CASSVALSGSSYEQYF. In DNA, the CDR3 is TGTGCCAGCAGTGTAGCTCTTAGCGGGAGCTCCTACGAGCAGTACTTC.

The rearrangement links TRBV6-5 to TRBJ1-2; TRBD1 might be the D (6 bases). CDR1 and CDR2 from the germline V gene are MNHEY and SVGAGI. V was cut by 6 bases and J by 6 bases, with 14 bases left in between. The CDR3 loop spans 13 amino acids. The CDR3 is CASSPGEWHGYTF. The CDR3 nucleotides are TGTGCCAGCAGCCCAGGGGAATGGCATGGCTACACCTTC.

This chain joins TRBV6-5 and TRBJ2-3, with 10 positions matching TRBD2. Per the germline V gene, CDR1 is MNHEY and CDR2 is SVGAGI. Trimming took 0 bases from V and 9 from J; bases not matched to a gene: 9. This CDR3 spans 16 amino acids. The CDR3 DNA reads TGTGCCAGCAGTTACTCGAGCGGGGGGGCAGAGGGGACGCAGTATTTT. This sequence encodes CASSYSSGGAEGTQYF.

There are a few counts of this clone. This rearrangement joins TRBV19 to TRBJ2-3, with D tentatively TRBD2 (5 bases). Germline lookup yields CDR1 LNHDA and CDR2 SQIVND (reference sequence). This CDR3 region has 15 residues. Trimming cost V 6 bases and J 6 bases, with 19 bases left between them. The CDR3 spells CASSLTLDSRDTQYF. The CDR3 DNA is TGTGCCAGTAGCCTAACTCTGGACTCCCGCGATACGCAGTATTTT.

In this sample, this clone turned up a few times. This rearrangement joins TRBV10-1 to TRBJ1-1; TRBD1 matches 7 bases. J lost 3 bases, V lost 0 bases, and 7 bases had no gene match. The CDR3 runs 16 residues. Germline V gene data show CDR1 as WNHNN and CDR2 as SYGVQD (reference sequence). CDR3 in amino acids: CASSESKTGSYTEAFF. In DNA, the CDR3 is TGCGCCAGCAGTGAGTCGAAGACAGGGAGTTACACTGAAGCTTTCTTT.

This clone was found a few times. The gene calls are TRBV5-5 and TRBJ2-5, with 11 bases aligning to TRBD2. With the DNA end fitting TRBJ2-7 better, the J assignment may be wrong. CDR3 length: 17 residues. The V gene's germline CDR1 is SGHKS and CDR2 YYEKEE (reference sequence). The CDR3 DNA reads TGTGCCAGCAGCTCCCTAGCGGGGGGCGTCCTGACCTACGAGCAGTACTTC. Its protein is CASSSLAGGVLTYEQYF.

The table lists this clone with a few counts. This chain uses TRBV10-3 with TRBJ2-1, with D perhaps TRBD1 (5 bases). The CDR3 spans 13 residues. V was clipped by 7 bases and J by 4 bases, with 11 bases between them. Germline-derived CDR1 and CDR2 are ENHRY and SYGVKD. CDR3 sequence reads: CAINLDTYNEQFF. The CDR3, as DNA: TGTGCCATCAATTTGGACACTTACAATGAGCAGTTCTTC.

The sample holds a few counts of this clone. The V and J genes are TRBV30 and TRBJ2-3, with 8 bases aligning to TRBD2. Germline CDR1 and CDR2: GTSNPN and SVGIG (reference sequence). Trimming took 0 bases from V and 3 from J; bases not matched to a gene: 8. The CDR3 is 16 amino acids. This CDR3 reads CAWSVWSGGLTDTQYF. CDR3 nucleotide sequence: TGTGCCTGGAGTGTATGGAGCGGGGGCCTTACAGATACGCAGTATTTT. The complete variable domain, with remaining parts taken from reference TRBV30 and TRBJ2-3, reads SQTIHQWPATLVQPVGSPLSLECTVEGTSNPNLYWYRQAAGRGLQLLFYSVGIGQISSEVPQNLSASRPQDRQFILSSKKLLLSDSGFYLCAWSVWSGGLTDTQYFGPGTRLTVL.

This clone was picked up a small number of times. Germline and junction disagree at one end, which may indicate a read error. The genes are TRBV7-7 and TRBJ2-7; no definite D call. This CDR3 contains 13 residues. Germline V gene sequence: CDR1 SSHAT, CDR2 FNYEAQ (reference sequence). The DNA of the CDR3 is TGTGCTAGCAGCTTAACGGCGGCCTACGAGCAGTACTTC. Its translation: CASSLTAAYEQYF.

CDR3 residues: CASSERPAEAFF. The CDR3 DNA reads TGTGCCAGCAGTGAGAGGCCGGCTGAAGCTTTCTTT. The V call is TRBV6-4, the J call TRBJ1-1; D uncertain. Trimming cost V 3 bases and J 6 bases, with 8 bases left between them. The germline V gene has CDR1 MRHNA and CDR2 SNTAGT. This CDR3 has 12 residues.

The J gene is TRBJ1-1, the V gene TRBV19; D gene unclear. V gave up 2 bases and J gave up 0 bases, with 10 bases separating them. This CDR3 is 15 amino acids long. CDR1 is LNHDA and CDR2 is SQIVND in the germline V gene (reference sequence). CDR3: CASSILRHMNTEAFF. The CDR3 coding sequence is TGTGCCAGTAGTATACTCCGACACATGAACACTGAAGCTTTCTTT.

The chain recombines TRBV27 with TRBJ2-7; 8 nucleotides match TRBD1. Germline assignment: CDR1 MNHEY and CDR2 SMNVEV (reference sequence). The CDR3 spans 18 residues. Losses at the gene ends were 4 bases for V and 2 bases for J; bases not matched to a gene: 16. The CDR3 protein is CASSSASMGPGQAYEQYF. The CDR3 DNA sequence: TGTGCCAGCAGTTCCGCATCAATGGGTCCGGGACAGGCCTACGAGCAGTACTTC.

V and J are TRBV10-3 and TRBJ1-1, with D uncertain. Germline values: CDR1 ENHRY, CDR2 SYGVKD. The CDR3 is 15 amino acids. Trimming removed 4 bases at V and 0 bases at J, with 12 bases between. The CDR3 loop is CAISGEIDLNTEAFF. The DNA for the CDR3 is TGTGCCATCAGTGGGGAGATCGATTTGAACACTGAAGCTTTCTTT.

The rearrangement links TRBV15 to TRBJ2-7; D might be TRBD2 (6 bases). Trimming cost V 1 base and J 3 bases, with 13 bases left between them. Germline CDR1 is LNHNV and CDR2 is YYDKDF (reference sequence). The CDR3 covers 15 residues. DNA of the CDR3: TGTGCCACCAGCAGAGCGGGCGGGGTCAACTACGAGCAGTACTTC. Translation: CATSRAGGVNYEQYF.